This TCR beta chain was profiled in a study of blood T cell repertoires in COVID-19. In the original workflow: Amplified reference gene primers provided the basis for estimating nucleated cell counts. Using immunoSEQ multiplex PCR, the repertoire was profiled, and TCRdb retains in-frame clones only, with some absent. That table is the source of V, J and clone size, and D and trimming were worked out from the DNA. The repertoire holds some 400,000 clones, approximately 89% seen once, with approximately 2.4% in the top ten. V shed 1 base and J shed 6 bases, with 10 bases lying between them. The CDR3 is 14 amino acids. Germline V gene lookup returns CDR1 SEHNR and CDR2 FQNEAQ (reference sequence). A Seattle source enrolled patients during active infection and followed them longitudinally.

This clonotype was obtained from a woman aged 55-69 years with COVID-19, enrolled during active disease. Sequenced: peripheral blood. The chain carries TRBV7-9 and TRBJ1-5; TRBD1 is a possible D gene (5 bases). As DNA, the CDR3 is TGTGCCAGCAGCTTAGTCCCGGGGGGTCAGCCCCAGCATTTT. This translates into CASSLVPGGQPQHF.